The sequence of this T cell receptor beta chain was determined in a study of blood T cell repertoires in COVID-19 (dated by TCRdb to 2020 to 2022). About the study as a whole: Samples covering the acute and convalescent phases of COVID-19 were provided by collaborators in the United States, Italy and Spain. The material from the prospective study consisted of cDNA or gDNA derived from T cells, B-cell-depleted T cells, or PBMCs. Subjects who had been exposed to COVID-19, were actively infected with it, or had recovered from it provided the deeply sampled blood TCRbeta repertoires that made up the dataset. A freely available public database, intended as a resource for researchers studying the immune response to SARS-CoV-2, is where the repertoires were released. The samples were drawn from two sources: the first 160 participants of the ongoing ImmuneRACE study, and 1,200 or so subjects contributed by 6 global collaborators. A de-identified subject ID, COVID-19 status, age in years and sex were almost always included in the sample metadata. Where available, HLA class I and class II types were taken from metadata supplied by the sample provider and were not determined by assay-based typing.

TCRbeta CDR3 regions were amplified from genomic DNA using the immunoSEQ Assay, a bias-controlled multiplex PCR. The authors processed their data as follows. Nucleated cell counts per sample were estimated from amplification of reference gene primers within the assay. To quantify the absolute abundance of each unique TCRbeta CDR3 rearrangement, sequence reads were collapsed and filtered. For each sample, productive Simpson clonality was calculated by taking the square root of Simpson's diversity index across productive rearrangements. TCRdb stores this immuneACCESS table with in-frame sequences only. Part of the clones is absent; in the studies checked, under half of the shortfall reflects unresolved V genes, and no reason is known for the rest. That table furnishes V, J and clone size, whereas the DNA furnished D and trimming. Across this sample there are around 140,000 clones, with about 88% seen only once. Of the sample, approximately 17% falls within the top ten clones.

CDR1 and CDR2 (SGHDN, FVKESK) derive from the germline V gene. V sheds 0 bases and J sheds 9 bases, leaving 6 bases between their ends. The cysteine opens and the phenylalanine closes a CDR3 of 12 amino acids. Here the CDR3 DNA is all that survives: 36 bases in frame from base 1. Each collaborating institution followed its own protocols to collect whole blood in K2EDTA tubes. For TCRbeta analysis, collaborators shipped samples as frozen whole blood, isolated PBMCs, or DNA extracted from either of those sample types. Points on this clone: Which antigen it targets is not known. No base quality values were provided; no much bigger clone lies one nucleotide off.

Study-wide conclusions, independent of this receptor: The quantity of clinical and demographic metadata differed by source and by participant and was supplied without curation.

This sequence uses TRBV14 and TRBJ1-5; confidence is insufficient to name the D gene. Sequenced: peripheral blood. The sequence was obtained from a woman older than 75 with acute or convalescent COVID-19. The CDR3: CASSQDAGPQHF. Read as DNA, the sequence is TGTGCCAGCAGCCAAGATGCAGGGCCCCAGCATTTT.